The 21 T cell receptor beta chains below were found in one sample sequenced in a study of post-analysis software for immune sequencing data. No antigen has been identified for these receptors. Unique molecular identifiers featured in each of the TCR beta cDNA libraries. TCRdb analysed the PCR reads with MiXCR anew, one entry per CDR3 protein. The sample contains roughly 870,000 distinct CDR3 sequences, about 50% of which appear only once. Study results and caveats: The five TRBV segments detected at higher frequency in patients than in controls included TRBV5-6, TRBV5-1 and TRBV20-1.

Source material: blood. The receptors were sampled from a girl aged 10 to 17 with multiple sclerosis.

This rearrangement joins TRBV29-1 to TRBJ2-3, with 13 bases fitting TRBD2. V gave up 7 bases and J gave up 4 bases; unmatched junction bases: 5. Germline CDR1 SQVTM, CDR2 ANQGSEA. The CDR3 covers 14 residues. The CDR3 nucleotides are TGCAGCGACCCCGGGACTAGCGGGGCAGATACGCAGTATTTT. Translation: CSDPGTSGADTQYF.

CDR3 coding DNA: TGTGCCAGCAGCCCCAGGCCCACCCGGACAGTGAACACTGAAGCTTTCTTT. Translation gives CASSPRPTRTVNTEAFF. The V call is TRBV7-3, the J call TRBJ1-1, with D possibly TRBD1 on 6 matching bases. The CDR3 is 17 amino acids. The V gene lost 5 bases and the J gene lost 0 bases, with 19 bases spanning the gap. Germline V lookup: CDR1 SGHTA, CDR2 FQGTGA.

In its sample, this clonotype was seen a few times. In DNA form, the CDR3 reads TGCAGTGCTAGAGAGACAGAGAACTATGGCTACACCTTC. Residues: CSARETENYGYTF. The chain carries TRBV20-1 and TRBJ1-2, with TRBD1 as a possible D gene (5 bases). This CDR3 region has 13 residues. Germline CDR1 and CDR2: DFQATT and SNEGSKA (reference sequence). Trimming shortened V by 0 bases and J by 2 bases, and 7 bases separated the two germline ends.

Turning to this clonotype: The junction does not match germline at one end; this may be a read error. The chain is built from TRBV2 and TRBJ2-5; D might be TRBD2 (5 bases). The CDR3 is 15 residues long. CDR1 and CDR2 from the germline V gene are SNHLY and FYNNEI. The CDR3 DNA reads TGTGCCAGCACTGAAGATGATGGGAGACTCAATGAGCAGTACTTC. Translated, it gives CASTEDDGRLNEQYF.

The gene calls are TRBV20-1 and TRBJ1-4; a weak D match, TRBD1 (5 bases). Germline V CDR1 and CDR2: DFQATT, SNEGSKA (reference sequence). This CDR3 contains 12 residues. Trimming pared 0 bases from V and 16 bases from J, leaving 15 bases between. The CDR3 spells CSARDPDSQSFF. In nucleotides, the CDR3 is TGCAGTGCTAGAGATCCTGACAGCCAGTCGTTTTTT.

V and J are TRBV7-2 and TRBJ2-3; TRBD1 aligns across 8 bases. The CDR3 runs to 16 residues. CDR1 is SGHTA and CDR2 is FQGNSA in the germline V gene. V was pared by 4 bases and J by 2 bases, with 8 bases of the junction left unmatched. The CDR3 sequence is CASSSGTGYSTDTQYF. DNA for the CDR3: TGTGCCAGCAGCTCGGGGACAGGTTACTCCACAGATACGCAGTATTTT.

This clonotype was observed a handful of times. The chain couples TRBV6-1 to TRBJ2-2, with 7 nucleotides matching TRBD1. The V gene end was trimmed by 6 bases and the J gene end by 0 bases; junction bases not matched to a gene: 7. This CDR3 region has 16 residues. Per the germline V gene, CDR1 is MNHNS and CDR2 is SASEGT. Here the CDR3 DNA reads TGTGCCAGCAGCCTAGGTGGGACAGCGAACACCGGGGAGCTGTTTTTT. Its protein product is CASSLGGTANTGELFF.

The chain joins TRBV12-3 or TRBV12-4 to TRBJ2-7; D remains ambiguous. The CDR3 contains 13 residues. The V and J ends lost 5 bases and 2 bases respectively, with 10 bases between them. The CDR3 here is CASSASRPYEQYF. CDR3 in DNA: TGTGCCAGCAGTGCTAGTCGACCCTACGAGCAGTACTTC.

This clonotype was found once. This chain joins TRBV6-4 and TRBJ2-1; 7 bases map to TRBD1. There are 19 residues in the CDR3. Per germline, CDR1 MRHNA and CDR2 SNTAGT. V lost 6 bases to trimming and J lost 3 bases; unmatched junction nucleotides: 20. CDR3 loop: CASREWQGVPLTLYNEQFF. For the CDR3, the DNA is TGTGCCAGCAGGGAGTGGCAGGGGGTCCCGCTGACCCTCTACAATGAGCAGTTCTTC.

The rearrangement joins TRBV29-1 to TRBJ2-5; D gene unclear. Germline V gene sequence: CDR1 SQVTM, CDR2 ANQGSEA. The CDR3 loop spans 14 amino acids. V gave up 3 bases and J gave up 4 bases, with 15 bases separating them. The CDR3 region has the DNA TGCAGCGTTGACAGGCAACGAACTGCAGAGACCCAGTACTTC. Its protein product is CSVDRQRTAETQYF.

This chain joins TRBV6-6 and TRBJ1-4; perhaps TRBD1 as D (5 bases). The CDR3 spans 14 residues. Germline V gives CDR1 MNHNY, CDR2 SVGAGI (reference sequence). Trimming took 4 bases from V and 6 from J, leaving 12 bases between them. CDR3 loop: CASSWGYQDEKLFF. The CDR3, as DNA: TGTGCCAGCAGTTGGGGCTATCAGGATGAAAAACTGTTTTTT.

In its sample, this clonotype was seen a few times. This chain connects TRBV12-3 or TRBV12-4 to TRBJ1-5; 8 nucleotides align to TRBD1. The junction had 8 bases not matched to a gene; V was cut back by 6 bases and J by 4 bases. The CDR3 length is 15 residues. The chain's CDR3 is CASRFDRGNNQPQHF. CDR3 DNA sequence: TGTGCCAGCAGATTCGACAGGGGTAATAATCAGCCCCAGCATTTT.

V is TRBV7-2 and J is TRBJ2-5; possibly TRBD2 for D (5 bases). The V end lost 4 bases, the J end lost 11 bases, and 14 bases lay between the germline ends. The CDR3 has 12 amino acids. The germline gives CDR1 SGHTA, CDR2 FQGNSA. The CDR3 protein is CASSSGWGEQYF. The CDR3 nucleotides read TGTGCCAGCAGCTCTGGATGGGGAGAGCAGTACTTC. The full variable domain, completed using reference TRBV7-2 and TRBJ2-5, is GAGVSQSPSNKVTEKGKDVELRCDPISGHTALYWYRQSLGQGLEFLIYFQGNSAPDKSGLPSDRFSAERTGGSVSTLTIQRTQQEDSAVYLCASSSGWGEQYFGPGTRLLVL.

The table lists this clonotype with a count of one. This chain joins TRBV29-1 and TRBJ2-1; 7 nucleotides align to TRBD2. J was trimmed by 2 bases and V by 4 bases; bases with no gene match: 8. The CDR3 totals 15 residues. The V gene's germline CDR1 is SQVTM and CDR2 ANQGSEA. Here the CDR3 DNA reads TGCAGCGTTGGGATTCCTAGCGGAGCCTACAATGAGCAGTTCTTC. Protein product: CSVGIPSGAYNEQFF.

In its sample, this clonotype was seen a few times. The chain is built from TRBV5-1 and TRBJ2-1; TRBD2 matches 9 bases. The CDR3 sequence is 17 residues long. CDR1 SGHRS and CDR2 YFSETQ come from the germline V gene. With 0 bases clipped from V and 6 bases from J, the junction kept 10 bases outside the gene matches. The CDR3 DNA is TGCGCCAGCAGCTTGGGGCCTTCAGCGGGAGGCGGCAATGAGCAGTTCTTC. Protein product: CASSLGPSAGGGNEQFF.

This clonotype has just a few counts. The rearrangement links TRBV20-1 to TRBJ2-5; possibly TRBD1 or TRBD2 for D (6 bases each). Between the trimmed V and J ends, which lost 4 bases and 4 bases, there was a span of 16 bases. Germline CDR1 is DFQATT and CDR2 is SNEGSKA (reference sequence). This CDR3 is 14 amino acids long. CDR3 sequence: CSAKSPGAGETQYF. The CDR3 nucleotides read TGCAGTGCTAAGTCTCCGGGGGCGGGAGAGACCCAGTACTTC.

In the case of this clonotype: A junction boundary mismatches the germline segment, possibly from a read error. The CDR3 DNA reads as TGTAGTGCTAGTAAGGGGGGTGGCCAAGAGACCCGGTACTTC. It codes for CSASKGGGQETRYF. The J gene is TRBJ2-5, the V gene TRBV20-1, with D perhaps given as TRBD1 or TRBD2 (6 bases each). Germline V gene sequence: CDR1 DFQATT, CDR2 SNEGSKA (reference sequence). This CDR3 has 14 amino acids.

There are a few counts of this clonotype. The chain is built from TRBV6-5 and TRBJ2-7, with 10 bases fitting TRBD2. Gene TRBJ2-5 matches the end of the DNA better, so the J call may be wrong. Looked up from germline, CDR1 is MNHEY and CDR2 is SVGAGI. This CDR3 region has 15 residues. The CDR3 sequence: CASSYPSGGWETQYF. The CDR3 bases are TGTGCCAGCAGTTACCCTAGCGGGGGATGGGAGACCCAGTACTTC.

The chain links TRBV5-1 to TRBJ2-5; TRBD1 agrees at 7 bases. Trimming removed 1 base from V and 0 bases from J; junction bases left unmatched: 3. CDR1 and CDR2 from the germline V gene are SGHRS and YFSETQ. This CDR3 comprises 15 residues. This chain's CDR3 is CASSLLGGYQETQYF. The CDR3 DNA reads as TGCGCCAGCAGCTTGCTAGGGGGCTACCAAGAGACCCAGTACTTC.

V gene TRBV27 combines with J gene TRBJ2-5, with 7 bases lining up with TRBD1. The J call could be wrong; TRBJ2-7 is a better fit for the DNA end. The germline V gene has CDR1 MNHEY and CDR2 SMNVEV (reference sequence). CDR3 length: 13 amino acids. CDR3 region: CASKGASSYEQYF. As DNA, the CDR3 is TGTGCCAGCAAGGGGGCCTCCTCTTACGAGCAGTACTTC.

This rearrangement joins TRBV5-5 to TRBJ2-5; D may correspond to TRBD1 or TRBD2 (5 bases each). From germline, CDR1 is SGHKS and CDR2 YYEKEE (reference sequence). There are 14 residues in the CDR3. The germline V and J ends were trimmed by 4 bases and 5 bases, with 15 bases remaining between them. The CDR3 is CASSVGDLRETQYF. CDR3 nucleotide sequence: TGTGCCAGCAGCGTAGGGGACCTTCGCGAGACCCAGTACTTC.